Below are 28 T cell receptor beta chains sequenced from a single sample in a study of CXCR3-negative and CXCR3-positive naive CD8 T cells. TRB cDNA libraries were made by UMI-labeled 5' RACE. TCRdb derives one entry per CDR3 protein from the 5' RACE reads, leaving out DNA. The sample spans approximately 40,000 distinct CDR3 sequences; the ten largest clones claim under 15%. Input material: memory CD8+ T cells from blood. Source of these receptors: a human donor in good health. Some clones in this sample may be carry-over from other donors' samples.

The rearrangement uses TRBV7-2 and TRBJ2-5; without DNA, the TCRdb call of TRBD1 cannot be checked. Germline V lookup: CDR1 SGHTA, CDR2 FQGNSA. The CDR3 runs to 18 residues. Here the CDR3 reads CASNFDPGGGGEQETQYF.

The rearrangement joins TRBV7-9 to TRBJ1-6; with no DNA, the TCRdb D assignment of TRBD1 cannot be verified. This CDR3 spans 15 amino acids. Germline V gene sequence: CDR1 SEHNR, CDR2 FQNEAQ (reference sequence). The CDR3 protein is CASSPQQGADSPLHF.

The rearrangement links TRBV25-1 to TRBJ2-3; as DNA is missing, the TRBD1 call by TCRdb cannot be tested. The CDR3 runs 14 residues. Germline-derived CDR1 and CDR2 are MGHDK and SYGVNS. CDR3 in amino acids: CASTAPGPRDTQYF.

This rearrangement joins TRBV6-5 to TRBJ1-1; without DNA, the TCRdb call of TRBD1 cannot be checked. Germline V gene lookup returns CDR1 MNHEY and CDR2 SVGAGI. This CDR3 spans 16 amino acids. This CDR3 reads CASSYTPGGYSTEAFF.

The V and J genes are TRBV11-2 and TRBJ2-1; TCRdb's assignment of TRBD1 cannot be checked, as there is no DNA. Per germline, CDR1 SGHAT and CDR2 FQNNGV. This CDR3 comprises 12 residues. The CDR3 here is CASSLGDDEQFF.

The chain recombines TRBV5-1 with TRBJ1-1; with no DNA, the TCRdb D assignment of TRBD1 cannot be verified. Germline CDR1 is SGHRS and CDR2 is YFSETQ. CDR3 size: 14 residues. The CDR3 spells CASSHRGSNTEAFF.

The CDR3 loop reads CASSFDRPLHF. The rearrangement uses TRBV12-3 or TRBV12-4 and TRBJ1-6; with no DNA, the TCRdb D assignment of TRBD1 cannot be verified. The CDR3 extends over 11 amino acids.

The gene calls are TRBV7-6 and TRBJ2-5; TCRdb calls TRBD1, which cannot be checked without DNA. The CDR3 spans 13 residues. Germline V gives CDR1 SGHVS, CDR2 FNYEAQ. CDR3 amino acids: CASSFPGMKTQYF.

The chain uses TRBV5-1 and TRBJ2-7; as DNA is missing, the TRBD2 call by TCRdb cannot be tested. The CDR3 sequence is 13 residues long. Germline V gene data show CDR1 as SGHRS and CDR2 as YFSETQ. The CDR3 here is CASSETGGYEQYF. Full variable domain (missing parts from reference TRBV5-1 and TRBJ2-7): KAGVTQTPRYLIKTRGQQVTLSCSPISGHRSVSWYQQTPGQGLQFLFEYFSETQRNKGNFPGRFSGRQFSNSRSEMNVSTLELGDSALYLCASSETGGYEQYFGPGTRLTVT.

The gene calls are TRBV6-1 and TRBJ2-1; with no DNA, the TCRdb D assignment of TRBD2 cannot be verified. There are 15 residues in the CDR3. Germline loops: CDR1 MNHNS, CDR2 SASEGT. The CDR3 loop reads CASSEASGGANEQFF.

V gene TRBV28 combines with J gene TRBJ2-1; with no DNA, the TCRdb D assignment of TRBD2 cannot be verified. Germline CDR1 reads MDHEN; CDR2 reads SYDVKM. The CDR3 length is 14 residues. The CDR3 here is CASSALLGGNEQFF.

This chain uses TRBV7-6 with TRBJ2-6; TCRdb's assignment of TRBD1 cannot be checked, as there is no DNA. Germline V gene data show CDR1 as SGHVS and CDR2 as FNYEAQ. This CDR3 contains 17 residues. The CDR3 loop is CASSPRGGMSGANVLTF.

The chain joins TRBV3-1 to TRBJ1-5; the TRBD1 assignment by TCRdb is unverifiable without DNA. This CDR3 is built from 14 residues. Germline V gene data show CDR1 as LGHDT and CDR2 as YNNKEL (reference sequence). CDR3 amino acids: CASSPQGNDQPQHF.

The chain couples TRBV7-3 to TRBJ1-1. Germline V gene data show CDR1 as SGHTA and CDR2 as FQGTGA. The CDR3 extends over 13 amino acids. CDR3 amino acids: CASSLGGGTEAFF.

By frequency, this clonotype is medium-sized. V is TRBV7-9 and J is TRBJ1-5. This CDR3 has 15 amino acids. Germline V lookup: CDR1 SEHNR, CDR2 FQNEAQ (reference sequence). The chain's CDR3 is CASSPDWTSNQPQHF.

This clonotype registers medium-sized (0.01 to 0.1%) by frequency. The chain couples TRBV13 to TRBJ2-1; the TCRdb call, TRBD1, lacks DNA for checking. The germline V gene encodes CDR1 PRHDT and CDR2 FYEKMQ (reference sequence). This CDR3 is 11 amino acids long. CDR3 region: CPDRYYNEQFF.

The chain is built from TRBV29-1 and TRBJ2-7; TCRdb selects TRBD1, and the lack of DNA leaves this call unchecked. The CDR3 covers 15 residues. CDR1 and CDR2 from the germline V gene are SQVTM and ANQGSEA. CDR3 in amino acids: CSVVPQGSFSYEQYF.

The chain couples TRBV25-1 to TRBJ1-2. Germline CDR1 MGHDK, CDR2 SYGVNS. CDR3 length: 12 amino acids. The CDR3: CASSESYYGYTF.

The CDR3 spells CASSSPNYGYTF. The chain carries TRBV6-5 and TRBJ1-2. This CDR3 comprises 12 residues. The germline V gene encodes CDR1 MNHEY and CDR2 SVGAGI.

This chain joins TRBV5-1 and TRBJ1-1; the TCRdb D gene call, TRBD1, has no DNA to confirm it. The CDR3 loop spans 14 amino acids. Germline-derived CDR1 and CDR2 are SGHRS and YFSETQ. The CDR3 reads CASSPLQVNNEAFF.

The genes are TRBV7-2 and TRBJ1-1. Per germline, CDR1 SGHTA and CDR2 FQGNSA. This CDR3 comprises 16 residues. This chain's CDR3 is CASSLATGYMNTEAFF.

The V and J genes are TRBV28 and TRBJ2-7; TCRdb designates TRBD1, a call that cannot be tested without DNA. Germline V CDR1 and CDR2: MDHEN, SYDVKM. This CDR3 has 17 residues. This CDR3 is CASSLSLGSGSTYEQYF. Combining the CDR3 with reference TRBV28 and TRBJ2-7 gives the whole variable domain DVKVTQSSRYLVKRTGEKVFLECVQDMDHENMFWYRQDPGLGLRLIYFSYDVKMKEKGDIPEGYSVSREKKERFSLILESASTNQTSMYLCASSLSLGSGSTYEQYFGPGTRLTVT.

The chain couples TRBV28 to TRBJ2-1; with no DNA, the TCRdb D assignment of TRBD2 cannot be verified. The CDR3 extends over 15 amino acids. Germline V CDR1 and CDR2: MDHEN, SYDVKM. CDR3 loop: CASSPPPSSYNEQFF.

The V call is TRBV6-5, the J call TRBJ1-2; as DNA is missing, the TRBD1 call by TCRdb cannot be tested. This CDR3 contains 18 residues. CDR1 and CDR2 (germline): MNHEY, SVGAGI. The CDR3 region is CASSYSPYPPGQDYGYTF.

This chain links TRBV9 with TRBJ1-1; TCRdb outputs TRBD1, but without DNA this stays unchecked. Germline CDR1 reads SGDLS; CDR2 reads YYNGEE. The CDR3 is 13 amino acids. The CDR3 is CASSGPPGTEAFF.

The chain recombines TRBV7-9 with TRBJ2-6. The CDR3 runs 14 residues. Germline V lookup: CDR1 SEHNR, CDR2 FQNEAQ (reference sequence). The CDR3 sequence: CASSFGSGANVLTF.

The chain links TRBV5-6 to TRBJ2-5; TCRdb calls TRBD1, which cannot be checked without DNA. CDR3 length: 19 amino acids. Germline loops: CDR1 SGHDT, CDR2 YYEEEE. CDR3 sequence reads: CASSSTLLAPARGGETQYF.

The chain joins TRBV6-2 or TRBV6-3 to TRBJ2-2; checking the TCRdb D call of TRBD1 is not possible without DNA. This CDR3 has 15 residues. Per the germline V gene, CDR1 is MNHEY and CDR2 is SVGEGT. The CDR3 here is CASSHSGGWAGELFF.